Below, 27 T cell receptor beta chains from the same sample are listed, as sequenced in a study of T cells in Graves' hyperthyroidism and ophthalmopathy. RNA transcripts gave rise to amplified TCR beta CDR3 regions. With the HTBI primer set, the TCR CDR3 went through a first round of RT-PCR. TCRdb re-called the multiplex PCR reads with MiXCR, one entry per CDR3 protein. The sample lists roughly 420,000 distinct CDR3 sequences, roughly 13% occurring once. The sample consisted of blood. These receptors originate from a woman under 30 with Graves' hyperthyroidism.

The chain joins TRBV10-2 to TRBJ1-1, with a weak D call TRBD1 (5 bases). V lost 4 bases and J lost 3, with 12 bases in between. The length of the CDR3 is 14 residues. The germline V gene encodes CDR1 WSHSY and CDR2 SAAADI. The CDR3 loop is CASSAPGVYTEAFF. As DNA, the CDR3 is TGCGCCAGCAGTGCTCCGGGGGTGTACACTGAAGCTTTCTTT.

Many counts were recorded for this clonotype. This chain links TRBV28 with TRBJ1-4, with D unresolved. This CDR3 contains 14 residues. Germline loops: CDR1 MDHEN, CDR2 SYDVKM. Deletions cut 2 bases from V and 4 bases from J, with 8 bases between. The CDR3, as DNA: TGTGCCAGCAGTTTACCAGGCTTTAATGAAAAACTGTTTTTT. It codes for CASSLPGFNEKLFF.

Many counts were recorded for this clonotype. The V call is TRBV28, the J call TRBJ2-2; 8 bases are shared with TRBD1. The V and J ends lost 6 bases and 4 bases, in that order; junction bases with no gene match: 1. The CDR3 spans 13 residues. Germline CDR1 MDHEN, CDR2 SYDVKM. The CDR3 DNA is TGTGCCAGCAGACAGGGGGGCACCGGGGAGCTGTTTTTT. This sequence encodes CASRQGGTGELFF.

This clonotype was counted only a few times. This chain connects TRBV4-1 to TRBJ1-3; perhaps TRBD1 as D (5 bases). Germline loops: CDR1 MGHRA, CDR2 YSYEKL. CDR3 size: 17 residues. Trimming cost V 2 bases and J 1 base, with 15 bases left between them. The DNA for the CDR3 is TGCGCCAGCAGCCAAAAAGTGGTCTCAGGGTCTGGAAACACCATATATTTT. Its translation: CASSQKVVSGSGNTIYF.

This clonotype was seen a few times. This chain links TRBV25-1 with TRBJ1-1, with TRBD1 matching over 7 bases. Per germline, CDR1 MGHDK and CDR2 SYGVNS. The CDR3 spans 16 residues. V trimming: 1 base; J trimming: 4 bases; junction bases outside the gene matches: 9. The CDR3 DNA reads TGTGCCAGCAGTGAATTACCGACAGGGAAGGGCACTGAAGCTTTCTTT. Amino acid sequence: CASSELPTGKGTEAFF.

This clonotype was seen ten or more times. This chain uses TRBV20-1 with TRBJ2-5; TRBD1 matches at 8 bases. The V gene's germline CDR1 is DFQATT and CDR2 SNEGSKA (reference sequence). Trimming took 3 bases from V and 0 from J; bases not matched to a gene: 6. The CDR3 is 15 amino acids. CDR3 DNA: TGCAGTGCTAGTTCACTGACAGGGGACCAAGAGACCCAGTACTTC. It yields the protein CSASSLTGDQETQYF.

There are many counts of this clonotype. The chain couples TRBV5-6 to TRBJ1-1; TRBD1 might be the D (5 bases). The CDR3 is made up of 14 amino acids. CDR1 is SGHDT and CDR2 is YYEEEE in the germline V gene. The V gene lost 0 bases and the J gene lost 6 bases, with 12 bases spanning the gap. CDR3 sequence: CASSLGRWGAEAFF. CDR3 DNA: TGTGCCAGCAGCTTGGGTCGGTGGGGGGCTGAAGCTTTCTTT.

Turning to this clonotype: This clone may be a read error of a much larger clone one base away. The CDR3 DNA follows: TGTGCTAGTGGTTTGGTTATCGGGAACACCGGGGAGCTGTTTTTT. Residues: CASGLVIGNTGELFF. V usage is TRBV12-5 and J usage is TRBJ2-2, with no clear D. Germline CDR1 LGHNT, CDR2 FRNRAP. This CDR3 has 15 residues. V was pared by 0 bases and J by 1 base, with 6 bases between.

This clonotype was counted many times. V usage is TRBV30 and J usage is TRBJ2-5; 12 bases fit TRBD2. V dropped 0 bases and J dropped 2; count of bases not matched to a gene: 7. The length of the CDR3 is 17 residues. In germline, CDR1 is GTSNPN, CDR2 SVGIG (reference sequence). The CDR3 region is CAWSVPLTSGGQETQYF. The DNA of the CDR3 is TGTGCCTGGAGTGTACCCCTGACTAGCGGGGGACAAGAGACCCAGTACTTC. Supplemented by reference TRBV30 and TRBJ2-5, the full variable domain reads SQTIHQWPATLVQPVGSPLSLECTVEGTSNPNLYWYRQAAGRGLQLLFYSVGIGQISSEVPQNLSASRPQDRQFILSSKKLLLSDSGFYLCAWSVPLTSGGQETQYFGPGTRLLVL.

This clonotype was seen at least ten times. This rearrangement joins TRBV13 to TRBJ1-1; D is perhaps TRBD1 (5 bases). From germline, CDR1 is PRHDT and CDR2 FYEKMQ (reference sequence). V dropped 5 bases and J dropped 7 bases, with 20 bases sitting between them. The CDR3 sequence is 15 residues long. This CDR3 reads CASSPTGRVKSEAFF. The DNA for the CDR3 is TGTGCCAGCAGCCCTACTGGCAGGGTAAAGAGTGAAGCTTTCTTT.

This clonotype has at least ten counts. The rearrangement uses TRBV13 and TRBJ1-1; TRBD1 matches 8 bases. After removal of 5 bases from V and 6 bases from J, the junction contained 20 bases not matched to a gene. The CDR3 extends over 18 amino acids. Germline V gene data show CDR1 as PRHDT and CDR2 as FYEKMQ (reference sequence). This chain's CDR3 is CASSRKQFDMDRDPEAFF. In nucleotides, the CDR3 is TGTGCCAGCAGCCGAAAACAATTTGACATGGACAGGGACCCTGAAGCTTTCTTT.

This clonotype has only a few counts. The junction departs from germline at one end; a sequencing error may be responsible. This rearrangement joins TRBV29-1 to TRBJ2-1, with D perhaps matching TRBD1 (5 bases). This CDR3 region has 13 residues. CDR1 SQVTM and CDR2 ANQGSEA come from the germline V gene. The CDR3, as DNA: TGCAGCGTTGTCCCCTACTGGGGCAATGAGCGGTTCTTC. It codes for CSVVPYWGNERFF.

Many counts were recorded for this clonotype. This rearrangement joins TRBV30 to TRBJ2-7; D is uncertain. This CDR3 is 14 amino acids long. The germline V gene has CDR1 GTSNPN and CDR2 SVGIG (reference sequence). Between the trimmed V and J ends, which lost 4 bases and 1 base, there was a span of 14 bases. CDR3 DNA: TGTGCCTGGAAAGAGCAGGCGAGTTCCTACGAGCAGTACTTC. This translates into CAWKEQASSYEQYF.

There are a few counts of this clonotype. The CDR3 loop reads CSAPTTATTDTQYF. CDR3 sequence (DNA): TGCAGTGCCCCAACGACAGCTACCACAGATACGCAGTATTTT. The gene calls are TRBV20-1 and TRBJ2-3, with D possibly TRBD1 on 5 matching bases. V was trimmed by 6 bases and J by 2 bases, leaving 15 bases between them. CDR3 length: 14 amino acids. Looked up from germline, CDR1 is DFQATT and CDR2 is SNEGSKA (reference sequence).

This clonotype appeared many times. This chain uses TRBV5-1 with TRBJ2-7; 7 positions agree with TRBD2. The CDR3 sequence is 16 residues long. V trimming: 0 bases; J trimming: 4 bases; junction bases outside the gene matches: 10. Germline loops: CDR1 SGHRS, CDR2 YFSETQ. The CDR3 spells CASSLALAGAGYEQYF. The CDR3 DNA follows: TGCGCCAGCAGCTTGGCCCTCGCGGGAGCTGGGTACGAGCAGTACTTC.

This clonotype was seen at least ten times. V is TRBV19 and J is TRBJ2-1; tentative D call: TRBD2 (6 bases). Germline assignment: CDR1 LNHDA and CDR2 SQIVND (reference sequence). V was shortened by 1 base and J by 4 bases, with 11 bases between the two germline ends. The length of the CDR3 is 15 residues. For the CDR3, the DNA is TGTGCCAGTAGTATAGGTAGCGGAGTTTACAATGAGCAGTTCTTC. It codes for CASSIGSGVYNEQFF.

This clonotype was recorded only once. The rearrangement links TRBV4-3 to TRBJ1-2; 7 bases agree with TRBD1. The CDR3 is made up of 13 amino acids. V was pared by 1 base and J by 7 bases, with 3 bases of the junction left unmatched. Germline CDR1 and CDR2: LGHNA and YSLEER. CDR3 coding DNA: TGCGCCAGCAGCCAAGGGACAGGCTCTGGCTACACCTTC. Protein product: CASSQGTGSGYTF.

The genes are TRBV5-6 and TRBJ1-2, with D possibly matching TRBD1 (6 bases). This CDR3 region has 12 residues. Trimming took off 5 bases at V and 8 bases at J, with 13 bases between the two ends. In germline, CDR1 is SGHDT, CDR2 YYEEEE. CDR3 region: CASRFGTIGYTF. The DNA of the CDR3 is TGTGCCAGCAGATTCGGGACAATAGGCTACACCTTC.

There are many counts of this clonotype. The gene calls are TRBV7-9 and TRBJ2-7; 8 nucleotides line up with TRBD1. V was clipped by 4 bases and J by 3 bases; unmatched bases: 5. This CDR3 region has 14 residues. Germline lookup yields CDR1 SEHNR and CDR2 FQNEAQ (reference sequence). In DNA, the CDR3 is TGTGCCAGCAGCTCGGGACAGGCGTACTACGAGCAGTACTTC. Translation: CASSSGQAYYEQYF.

For this clonotype: Possible read error: a much larger clone is one base away. The chain recombines TRBV3-1 with TRBJ2-7; the D is unclear. The DNA end favors TRBJ2-1, so the J call may be wrong. This CDR3 contains 13 residues. Germline V gene data show CDR1 as LGHDT and CDR2 as YNNKEL (reference sequence). This CDR3 is CASRHSSSYEQFF. In nucleotides, the CDR3 is TGTGCCAGCAGGCACTCAAGCTCCTACGAGCAGTTCTTC.

CDR3 amino acids: CASSVMERGRNEQFF. CDR3 in DNA: TGTGCCAGCAGCGTAATGGAGCGGGGGAGGAATGAGCAGTTCTTC. The V call is TRBV7-6, the J call TRBJ2-1; 8 bases are a match to TRBD2. Germline lookup yields CDR1 SGHVS and CDR2 FNYEAQ. The CDR3 totals 15 residues. The trim removed 5 bases at V and 7 bases at J, leaving 10 bases unmatched.

This clonotype was detected only a few times. The rearrangement uses TRBV6-2 or TRBV6-3 and TRBJ1-5; D possibly corresponds to TRBD1 (5 bases). Trimming cost V 6 bases and J 3 bases, with 15 bases left between them. The CDR3 contains 15 residues. The germline gives CDR1 MNHEY, CDR2 SVGEGT. For the CDR3, the DNA is TGTGCCAGCAGACGTCAGGGTTCCTTCAATCAGCCCCAGCATTTT. It is translated as CASRRQGSFNQPQHF.

This clonotype was recorded a few times. The V and J genes are TRBV30 and TRBJ2-3; D is uncertain. V lost 1 base and J lost 2, with 7 bases in between. There are 13 residues in the CDR3. The germline V gene encodes CDR1 GTSNPN and CDR2 SVGIG (reference sequence). The CDR3 nucleotides read TGTGCCTGGAGTGCCCCTTCCACAGATACGCAGTATTTT. It codes for CAWSAPSTDTQYF.

At least ten counts were recorded for this clonotype. The chain couples TRBV6-2 or TRBV6-3 to TRBJ2-2; D not resolved. Germline CDR1 is MNHEY and CDR2 is SVGEGT. V lost 0 bases, J lost 5 bases, and 4 bases lay in between. The CDR3 covers 13 residues. CDR3 DNA sequence: TGTGCCAGCAGTTACTCGATTACCGGGGAGCTGTTTTTT. Amino acid sequence: CASSYSITGELFF.

This clonotype was found a few times. This chain uses TRBV18 with TRBJ2-7; TRBD2 matches 8 bases. CDR3 length: 15 amino acids. Germline V gene sequence: CDR1 KGHSH, CDR2 LQKENI. Losses at the gene ends were 0 bases for V and 3 bases for J; bases not matched to a gene: 4. Here the CDR3 reads CASSPPNAGGYEQYF. The CDR3 DNA is TGTGCCAGCTCACCACCGAACGCGGGAGGCTACGAGCAGTACTTC.

In its sample, this clonotype was seen many times. The chain carries TRBV6-5 and TRBJ2-1; 8 bases line up with TRBD2. J was trimmed by 7 bases and V by 2 bases; bases with no gene match: 10. CDR1 is MNHEY, CDR2 SVGAGI, per germline. CDR3 length: 16 amino acids. CDR3 in DNA: TGTGCCAGCAGTTACCCTCGAGCGGGAGCCGGAAATGAGCAGTTCTTC. Residues: CASSYPRAGAGNEQFF.

This clonotype was detected many times. The chain couples TRBV11-2 to TRBJ2-5, with D maybe TRBD2 (6 bases). The V end was cut by 3 bases, the J end by 5 bases, with 10 bases between. The germline V gene encodes CDR1 SGHAT and CDR2 FQNNGV. There are 13 residues in the CDR3. CDR3 sequence: CASSFHGGETQYF. The CDR3 region has the DNA TGTGCCAGCAGCTTCCATGGGGGGGAGACCCAGTACTTC.